This T cell receptor (beta chain) derives from a study of early T cells in non-severe SARS-CoV-2 infection. General observations from the study: Matching against VDJdb likely underestimated virus-specific expansions, favoring anti-spike CD8.

This clonotype has at least ten counts. Its specificity is unknown. As part of library construction, unique molecular identifiers were attached to individual cDNA molecules. TCRdb re-called the 5' RACE reads through MiXCR, storing one row per CDR3 protein. The sample lists approximately 30,000 distinct CDR3 sequences; about 4.9% were seen once. This sequence was found in an adult who was a healthcare worker with PCR-confirmed SARS-CoV-2 infection or an uninfected control (not recorded which). The sequenced sample consisted of whole blood.

The DNA of the CDR3 is TGTGCCAGCAGCATCCAAGAGACCCAGTACTTC. Amino acid sequence: CASSIQETQYF. The V gene is TRBV7-6, the J gene TRBJ2-5; D is unclear. Germline CDR1 and CDR2: SGHVS and FNYEAQ. With 5 bases removed from V and 1 base from J, the gap between germline ends came to 2 bases. The CDR3 spans 11 residues.